This is a list of T cell receptor beta chains from one sample in a study of graft-versus-host responses after intestinal transplantation. Their target antigens are unknown. This table comes from immunoSEQ multiplex PCR, and its TCRdb copy is limited to in-frame clones, with some not included. The data hold around 110,000 clones, with over 75% observed a single time. The sequences come from unstimulated CD4+ T cells sorted from spleen or lymph node cells, collected before intestinal transplant. These receptors all come from a human donor who received an intestinal transplant. Each CDR3 is given with its conserved first and last residue. A D gene is named only where the DNA matches it firmly. Expanded clones are given a class, and other clones once, few, many or no size at all.

j_call	v_call	d_call	clone_size	cdr3_aa	cdr3_nt
TRBJ1-4	TRBV6-1	TRBD1	.	CASKSMGQTVF	TGTGCCAGCAAATCCATGGGACAGACAGTTTTT
TRBJ2-6	TRBV10-2	.	.	CASSDGFFSGANVLTF	TGCGCCAGCAGTGACGGGTTTTTCTCTGGGGCCAACGTCCTGACTTTC
TRBJ1-4	TRBV19	TRBD1	.	CASSTWTGGDEKLFF	TGTGCCAGTAGTACTTGGACAGGGGGCGATGAAAAACTGTTTTTT
TRBJ2-5	TRBV28	.	.	CASSERVWETQYF	TGTGCCAGCAGCGAACGGGTTTGGGAGACCCAGTACTTC
TRBJ2-1	TRBV10-3	.	.	CAISTDGDNEQFF	TGTGCCATCAGTACCGACGGGGACAATGAGCAGTTCTTC
TRBJ2-3	TRBV4-3	.	.	CASSQSRHTDTQYF	TGCGCCAGCAGCCAGAGCAGACACACAGATACGCAGTATTTT
TRBJ1-4	TRBV28	.	.	CASSFIQGATNEKLFF	TGTGCCAGCAGTTTCATCCAGGGTGCAACTAATGAAAAACTGTTTTTT
TRBJ1-1	TRBV5-6	TRBD1	few	CASSGDRVFEAFF	TGTGCCAGCAGCGGGGACAGAGTTTTTGAAGCTTTCTTT
TRBJ2-7	TRBV28	TRBD2	.	CASSPYSGSGYEQYF	TGTGCCAGCAGTCCGTATAGCGGGAGCGGGTACGAGCAGTACTTC
TRBJ1-1	TRBV5-6	.	.	CASSFGGGSMNTEAFF	TGTGCCAGCAGCTTCGGGGGGGGTAGCATGAACACTGAAGCTTTCTTT
TRBJ2-4	TRBV27	.	.	CASSLQAKNIQYF	TGTGCCAGCAGTTTACAGGCCAAAAACATTCAGTACTTC
TRBJ1-1	TRBV28	TRBD1	once	CASSNDRVRNTEAFF	TGTGCCAGCAGTAACGACAGGGTTCGGAACACTGAAGCTTTCTTT
TRBJ2-1	TRBV27	TRBD2	.	CASRRAGASYNEQFF	TGTGCCAGCAGGCGAGCGGGGGCGTCCTACAATGAGCAGTTCTTC
TRBJ2-5	TRBV5-1	TRBD1	.	CASSLGDRVETQYF	TGCGCCAGCAGCTTGGGGGACAGGGTCGAGACCCAGTACTTC
TRBJ1-2	TRBV6-5	TRBD1	.	CASSYVDRAGGYTF	TGTGCCAGCAGTTACGTCGACAGGGCCGGGGGCTACACCTTC
TRBJ2-3	TRBV9	TRBD2	.	CASTLTGGGLGADTQYF	TGTGCCAGCACTCTTACTGGCGGGGGGCTCGGGGCAGATACGCAGTATTTT
TRBJ1-2	TRBV28	.	.	CASREGSALYGYTF	TGTGCCAGCAGGGAGGGGTCCGCCCTCTATGGCTACACCTTC
TRBJ2-7	TRBV10-2	TRBD2	.	CASRGAGRFKGPQQYF	TGCGCCAGCAGAGGAGCGGGGCGGTTCAAGGGCCCTCAGCAGTACTTC
TRBJ2-7	TRBV5-6	TRBD2	.	CASSLDSGGYEQYF	TGTGCCAGCAGCTTGGATAGCGGGGGCTACGAGCAGTACTTC
TRBJ1-5	TRBV7-8	TRBD1	.	CASSLEGAGNQPQHF	TGTGCCAGCAGCTTAGAGGGGGCAGGTAATCAGCCCCAGCATTTT
TRBJ1-1	TRBV19	TRBD1	.	CASSYGPGQAEAFF	TGTGCCAGTAGCTACGGTCCGGGACAGGCTGAAGCTTTCTTT
TRBJ2-2	TRBV7-2	.	.	CASSLGRQSNTGELFF	TGTGCCAGCAGCTTAGGCAGGCAGAGTAACACCGGGGAGCTGTTTTTT